This TCR beta chain was sequenced for a study of monozygotic twins with cystic fibrosis. Study overall: Library input was about 3 micrograms of fragmented DNA, with approximately 16 PCR cycles. Study-wide findings and caveats: The repertoire was suggested to be naive-dominated, clonality median about 0.0094.

Measured with immunoSEQ multiplex PCR; TCRdb has only the in-frame clones, and not every one. The table has some 14,000 clones, around 98% seen once. This clone was recorded only once. What it binds is unknown. The germline V gene encodes CDR1 SGHTA and CDR2 FQGNSA. This CDR3 spans 15 amino acids. With 6 bases clipped from V and 1 base from J, the junction kept 5 bases outside the gene matches. The genes are TRBV7-2 and TRBJ1-1, with 10 bases fitting TRBD1. Sequenced: blood. The receptor was isolated from a girl aged 2 to 10 with cystic fibrosis. CDR3 protein: CASSNRDRGNTEAFF. The CDR3 DNA reads as TGTGCCAGCAGTAACCGGGACAGGGGGAACACTGAAGCTTTCTTT.